This entry concerns a single T cell receptor beta chain. Antigen specificity is unknown. V was shortened by 9 bases and J by 3 bases, with 20 bases between the two germline ends. Germline CDR1 reads MGHRA; CDR2 reads YSYEKL. CDR3 size: 16 residues. These data belong to a study of cytomegalovirus exposure and HLA in healthy donors. Study details: The same platform was used for the 120 validation repertoires and the 600 to 850 first-cohort repertoires, a later analysis reported. The study, taken as a whole, reports: The study labeled fewer than 200 TCR beta chains cytomegalovirus-associated.

Method: immunoSEQ multiplex PCR; TCRdb's copy keeps in-frame clones and lacks some. Here the sample spans around 74,000 clones, roughly 80% being singletons. Sequencing input: PBMCs. The TCR sequence derives from a man between 25 and 39 years old in good health and CMV-seronegative. The V and J genes are TRBV4-1 and TRBJ1-4; D possibly corresponds to TRBD1 (6 bases). The CDR3 loop is CASTPNSGAANEKLFF. CDR3 coding DNA: TGCGCCAGTACCCCCAACTCAGGGGCGGCTAATGAAAAACTGTTTTTT.